This T cell receptor (beta chain) stems from a study of blood T cell repertoires in COVID-19. Across the study: From the United States, Italy and Spain came samples of acute and convalescent COVID-19.

In the study's own analysis: How many nucleated cells were present was estimated from reference gene primer amplification. TCRdb's table, derived via immunoSEQ multiplex PCR, lists solely in-frame clones and lacks some. V and J calls and clone size are copied from that table; D and trimming were computed from the DNA. The data contain roughly 100,000 clones, over 80% of them singletons. Sequencing input: peripheral blood. This TCR came from a man aged 80 or over with acute or convalescent COVID-19.

The CDR3 region has the DNA TGTGCCAGCAGGGGCCGGACTAGCGTCTACAATGAGCAGTTCTTC. This encodes CASRGRTSVYNEQFF. The rearrangement links TRBV7-2 to TRBJ2-1; 9 bases are shared with TRBD2. The V gene's germline CDR1 is SGHTA and CDR2 FQGNSA. This CDR3 region has 15 residues. V lost 6 bases to trimming and J lost 3 bases; unmatched junction nucleotides: 6.